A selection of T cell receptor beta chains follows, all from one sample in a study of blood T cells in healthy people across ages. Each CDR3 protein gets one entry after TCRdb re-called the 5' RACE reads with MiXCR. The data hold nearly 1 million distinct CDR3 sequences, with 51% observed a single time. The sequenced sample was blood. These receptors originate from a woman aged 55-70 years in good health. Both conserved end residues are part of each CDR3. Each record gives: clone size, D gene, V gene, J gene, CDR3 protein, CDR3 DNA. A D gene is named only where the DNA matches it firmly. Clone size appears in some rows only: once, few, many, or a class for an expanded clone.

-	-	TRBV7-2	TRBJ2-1	CASSTRASKDEQFF	TGTGCCAGCAGCACTCGGGCCTCGAAGGATGAGCAGTTCTTC
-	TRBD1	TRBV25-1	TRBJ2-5	CASREGQGAVETQYF	TGTGCCAGCAGGGAAGGACAGGGGGCGGTGGAGACCCAGTACTTC
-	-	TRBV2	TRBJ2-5	CASEGPNGVSETQYF	TGTGCCAGCGAAGGGCCGAACGGGGTTTCGGAGACCCAGTACTTC
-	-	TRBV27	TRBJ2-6	CASSFPTPSGANVLTF	TGTGCCAGCAGTTTCCCTACACCCTCTGGGGCCAACGTCCTGACTTTC
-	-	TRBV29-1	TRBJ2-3	CSVGSADTQYF	TGCAGCGTTGGATCCGCAGATACGCAGTATTTT
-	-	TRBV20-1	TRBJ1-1	CSARDRNFEAFF	TGCAGTGCTAGAGACAGAAATTTTGAAGCTTTCTTT
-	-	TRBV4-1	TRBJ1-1	CASSQVYPGVSAFF	TGCGCCAGCAGCCAAGTATATCCGGGGGTGAGTGCTTTCTTT
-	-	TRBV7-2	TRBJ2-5	CASSLTRAAQETQYF	TGTGCCAGCAGCTTAACACGAGCGGCCCAAGAGACCCAGTACTTC
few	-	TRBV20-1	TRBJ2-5	CSASFSPRETQYF	TGCAGTGCTAGTTTCTCCCCACGGGAGACCCAGTACTTC
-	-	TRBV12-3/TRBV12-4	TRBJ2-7	CASSRINLYEQYF	TGTGCCAGCAGCCGAATAAACCTCTACGAGCAGTACTTC
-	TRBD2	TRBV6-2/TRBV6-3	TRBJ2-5	CASSELAGPQETQYF	TGTGCCAGCAGCGAACTAGCGGGACCACAAGAGACCCAGTACTTC
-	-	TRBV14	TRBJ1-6	CASSQDRIWPIWSIFDSPLHF	TGTGCCAGCAGCCAAGATCGGATTTGGCCGATCTGGAGCATTTTCGATTCACCCCTCCACTTT
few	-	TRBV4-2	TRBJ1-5	CASSQGLLQPQHF	TGTGCCAGCAGCCAAGGCCTATTACAGCCCCAGCATTTT
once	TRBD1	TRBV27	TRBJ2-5	CASSKLDRLQETQYF	TGTGCCAGCAGTAAGCTGGACAGGCTGCAAGAGACCCAGTACTTC